Listed below are T cell receptor beta chains from one sample, sequenced in a study of blood T cell repertoires in COVID-19. Clones were read by immunoSEQ multiplex PCR, and TCRdb kept only the in-frame ones, dropping some. The sample has under 200,000 clones, about 90% seen once. Sequenced sample: PBMCs or T cells enriched from blood (not recorded which). The receptors shown here come from a woman aged 45 to 65 who had recovered from COVID-19. Each CDR3 is given with its conserved first and last residue. Each record gives: clone size, J gene, V gene, CDR3 protein. The listing skips clone size in some rows; elsewhere it reads once, few, many or a size class.

- TRBJ2-7 TRBV11-1 CASSRSGQYEQYF
- TRBJ2-2 TRBV2 CASSGRIGTGELFF
- TRBJ2-1 TRBV11-2 CASSLGERGGNEQFF
- TRBJ1-4 TRBV25-1 CASSESPGGDLEKLFF
- TRBJ1-4 TRBV27 CASRSGEYEKLFF
- TRBJ1-1 TRBV6-5 CASSGGRNTEAFF
- TRBJ1-6 TRBV7-9 CASSQGQGNSPLHF
- TRBJ2-7 TRBV14 CASSQSRVEQYF
- TRBJ1-1 TRBV28 CASSTQQGAGTEAFF
- TRBJ2-1 TRBV9 CASSVRGPVAGGSVSSYNEQFF
- TRBJ2-5 TRBV18 CASSPATGEQTQYF
- TRBJ1-5 TRBV6-5 CASSLNSNQPQHF
once TRBJ1-1 TRBV11-2 CASSFFGSVGAEAFF
- TRBJ2-7 TRBV14 CASSQFRAVKAGVREQYF
- TRBJ2-3 TRBV12-3/TRBV12-4 CASRRGSTDTQYF
- TRBJ2-1 TRBV2 CASRSAGPRDEQFF
- TRBJ2-7 TRBV28 CASSLYAESSYEQYF
- TRBJ2-7 TRBV3-1/TRBV3-2 CASSQVGLAAEQYF
- TRBJ2-1 TRBV7-7 CASSLGGTTGEQFF
once TRBJ1-1 TRBV7-9 CASSLESEKNTEAFF
- TRBJ2-7 TRBV3-1/TRBV3-2 CASSHLAGAREQYF
- TRBJ2-1 TRBV9 CASSAGTTSYNEQFF
- TRBJ2-1 TRBV7-2 CASSVSGSWNNEQFF
- TRBJ2-7 TRBV5-1 CASSLAIGVSYEQYF
once TRBJ2-7 TRBV7-2 CASSRGLAYEQYF
- TRBJ1-3 TRBV18 CASSPDRSGNTIYF
- TRBJ2-6 TRBV6-4 CASSPDSGANVLTF
once TRBJ2-7 TRBV6-5 CASSRVAGFYEQYF
once TRBJ1-1 TRBV30 CAWSTGGNTEAFF
- TRBJ2-3 TRBV3-1/TRBV3-2 CASSLIAGEGDTQYF
- TRBJ2-1 TRBV7-8 CASSPLEGLGREFF
- TRBJ2-5 TRBV5-4 CASSSRGVDQETQYF
- TRBJ1-4 TRBV27 CASRPGYLNEKLFF
- TRBJ2-7 TRBV15 CATSSVRGAQQYF
- TRBJ2-7 TRBV18 CASSPSNQQGYEQYF
once TRBJ2-7 TRBV7-2 CASSELAGGYEQYF
- TRBJ2-3 TRBV3-1/TRBV3-2 CASSQDFGLGGTDTQYF